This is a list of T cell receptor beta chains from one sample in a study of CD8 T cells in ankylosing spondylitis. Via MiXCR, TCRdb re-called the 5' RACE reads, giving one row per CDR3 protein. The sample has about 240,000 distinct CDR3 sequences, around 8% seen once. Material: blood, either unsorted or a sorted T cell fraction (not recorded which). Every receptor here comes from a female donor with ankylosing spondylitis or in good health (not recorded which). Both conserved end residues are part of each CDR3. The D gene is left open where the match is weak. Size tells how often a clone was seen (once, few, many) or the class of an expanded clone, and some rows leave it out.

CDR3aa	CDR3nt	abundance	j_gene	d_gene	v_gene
CASSPSTVSGNTIYF	TGTGCCAGCAGTCCCTCGACGGTCTCTGGAAACACCATATATTTT	many	TRBJ1-3	NA	TRBV6-5
CASTFLGGTDSPLHF	TGTGCCAGCACCTTCCTTGGAGGGACGGATTCACCCCTCCACTTT	many	TRBJ1-6	NA	TRBV2
CSVAGLAVQETQYF	TGCAGCGTTGCGGGACTAGCGGTACAAGAGACCCAGTACTTC	many	TRBJ2-5	TRBD2	TRBV29-1
CSVAYTSGRTNEQFF	TGCAGCGTAGCCTATACTAGCGGGAGGACCAATGAGCAGTTCTTC	many	TRBJ2-1	TRBD2	TRBV29-1
CASRETSGRARSNEQFF	TGTGCCAGCAGGGAAACTAGCGGGAGGGCTCGTAGCAATGAGCAGTTCTTC	many	TRBJ2-1	TRBD2	TRBV5-7
CSVAALTGYNEQFF	TGCAGCGTTGCCGCGCTGACAGGGTACAATGAGCAGTTCTTC	NA	TRBJ2-1	TRBD1	TRBV29-1
CASTNTAGNGYTF	TGTGCCAGCACTAACACGGCAGGGAACGGCTACACCTTC	many	TRBJ1-2	NA	TRBV6-2/TRBV6-3
CASSLLSRLHNEQFF	TGTGCCAGCAGTTTACTGTCCAGACTCCACAATGAGCAGTTCTTC	many	TRBJ2-1	NA	TRBV27
CSVGPQTGGTEAFF	TGCAGCGTTGGTCCCCAGACAGGGGGCACTGAAGCTTTCTTT	many	TRBJ1-1	TRBD1	TRBV29-1
CAISLPAGDEQYF	TGTGCCATCAGCCTCCCGGCGGGCGACGAGCAGTACTTC	many	TRBJ2-7	NA	TRBV10-3
CASSLYSGRTGEQYF	TGTGCCAGCAGTTTGTATAGCGGGAGGACGGGCGAGCAGTACTTC	many	TRBJ2-7	TRBD2	TRBV12-3/TRBV12-4
CAITMSGGSYEQYF	TGTGCCATCACCATGAGCGGGGGCTCCTACGAGCAGTACTTC	many	TRBJ2-7	TRBD2	TRBV10-3
CASSPGTGRNTGELFF	TGTGCCAGTAGTCCCGGGACAGGCCGAAACACCGGGGAGCTGTTTTTT	many	TRBJ2-2	TRBD1	TRBV19
CSTGTSGTDTQYF	TGCAGCACCGGGACTAGCGGTACAGATACGCAGTATTTT	many	TRBJ2-3	TRBD2	TRBV29-1
CSVEEEKLFF	TGCAGCGTTGAGGAGGAAAAACTGTTTTTT	many	TRBJ1-4	NA	TRBV29-1
CASSRGGGSYEQYF	TGTGCCAGCAGTCGCGGGGGGGGTTCGTACGAGCAGTACTTC	many	TRBJ2-7	TRBD2	TRBV25-1
CASSTTGIDTGELFF	TGTGCCAGCAGCACGACAGGGATCGACACCGGGGAGCTGTTTTTT	many	TRBJ2-2	TRBD1	TRBV7-2
CSSRVAYEQYF	TGCAGTTCTCGGGTTGCCTACGAGCAGTACTTC	many	TRBJ2-7	NA	TRBV20-1
CSARSLAAYNEQFF	TGCAGTGCTAGATCGCTAGCGGCCTACAATGAGCAGTTCTTC	many	TRBJ2-1	TRBD2	TRBV20-1
CASSLESSGRFTDTQYF	TGTGCCAGCAGCTTAGAGAGTAGCGGGAGGTTCACAGATACGCAGTATTTT	few	TRBJ2-3	TRBD2	TRBV13
CASSRYELYGYTF	TGTGCCAGCAGCCGATACGAACTCTATGGCTACACCTTC	NA	TRBJ1-2	NA	TRBV7-9
CASSERTDYEQYF	TGCGCCAGCAGTGAGCGGACGGACTACGAGCAGTACTTC	many	TRBJ2-7	NA	TRBV10-1
CSVPSPANTEAFF	TGCAGTGTCCCGAGTCCAGCGAACACTGAAGCTTTCTTT	many	TRBJ1-1	NA	TRBV20-1
CASSLAAGWKETQYF	TGTGCCAGCAGCTTAGCAGCGGGGTGGAAAGAGACCCAGTACTTC	many	TRBJ2-5	TRBD2	TRBV7-2
CSVLGLAGYEQFF	TGCAGTGTTCTGGGACTAGCGGGCTATGAGCAGTTCTTC	many	TRBJ2-1	TRBD2	TRBV20-1
CATSRPGQGWIEETQYF	TGTGCCACCAGCAGACCGGGACAGGGGTGGATCGAAGAGACCCAGTACTTC	many	TRBJ2-5	TRBD1	TRBV15
CASSHGQANTEAFF	TGTGCCAGCAGCCACGGACAAGCGAACACTGAAGCTTTCTTT	many	TRBJ1-1	NA	TRBV12-3/TRBV12-4
CSAGPSSGRGDTQYF	TGCAGTGCTGGACCCAGTAGCGGGAGAGGGGATACGCAGTATTTT	many	TRBJ2-3	TRBD2	TRBV20-1
CATSSGAGRANEQFF	TGTGCCACCAGCAGCGGGGCGGGAAGGGCCAATGAGCAGTTCTTC	many	TRBJ2-1	NA	TRBV15
CSAGGPGLAGDEQFF	TGCAGTGCCGGGGGACCCGGACTAGCGGGAGATGAGCAGTTCTTC	many	TRBJ2-1	TRBD2	TRBV20-1
CSAGHIVPGQGTASNIQYF	TGCAGTGCTGGCCATATTGTCCCGGGACAGGGAACGGCTTCGAACATTCAGTACTTC	many	TRBJ2-4	TRBD1	TRBV20-1
CAICLASTQRGVGETQYF	TGTGCCATCTGTTTAGCGTCCACCCAGAGGGGGGTAGGAGAGACCCAGTACTTC	NA	TRBJ2-5	NA	TRBV12-3/TRBV12-4
CSASGGRVGETQYF	TGCAGTGCCTCCGGGGGAAGGGTCGGAGAGACCCAGTACTTC	many	TRBJ2-5	NA	TRBV20-1
CASSLKENTEAFF	TGCGCCAGCAGCTTGAAAGAGAACACTGAAGCTTTCTTT	many	TRBJ1-1	NA	TRBV5-1
CARSLGLAGGNEQFF	TGCGCCAGAAGCTTAGGGCTAGCGGGAGGCAATGAGCAGTTCTTC	once	TRBJ2-1	TRBD2	TRBV5-1
CASSQDSWGARTEAFF	TGCGCCAGCAGCCAAGATAGTTGGGGGGCGCGGACTGAAGCTTTCTTT	many	TRBJ1-1	NA	TRBV4-3
CASSSSLNEQFF	TGTGCCAGCAGCTCTTCGCTCAATGAGCAGTTCTTC	many	TRBJ2-1	NA	TRBV5-5
CASSYGTSGRTDTQYF	TGTGCCAGCAGTTACGGGACTAGCGGACGCACAGATACGCAGTATTTT	few	TRBJ2-3	TRBD2	TRBV6-2/TRBV6-3
CASSYNRGDGYTF	TGTGCCAGCAGTTACAACAGGGGAGACGGCTACACCTTC	many	TRBJ1-2	TRBD1	TRBV6-6
CASSLLREQYF	TGTGCCAGCAGCTTGTTGCGCGAGCAGTACTTC	NA	TRBJ2-7	NA	TRBV5-6
CASSWVGKEKLFF	TGTGCCAGCAGCTGGGTAGGGAAGGAAAAACTGTTTTTT	many	TRBJ1-4	NA	TRBV5-5
CSAPARIGNEQFF	TGCAGTGCCCCCGCTAGGATTGGGAATGAGCAGTTCTTC	many	TRBJ2-1	NA	TRBV20-1
CATSRAVSASTDTQYF	TGTGCCACCAGCAGGGCGGTCAGCGCTAGCACAGATACGCAGTATTTT	many	TRBJ2-3	NA	TRBV15
CASSHVGGYTF	TGTGCCAGCAGCCATGTGGGAGGCTACACCTTC	few	TRBJ1-2	NA	TRBV14
CASSPVGGDTDTQYF	TGTGCCAGCAGCCCTGTGGGCGGGGACACAGATACGCAGTATTTT	many	TRBJ2-3	NA	TRBV7-2
CASSLKGRVTDTQYF	TGTGCCAGCAGCTTAAAGGGCAGGGTCACAGATACGCAGTATTTT	many	TRBJ2-3	NA	TRBV7-3
CASSYLGTSGTGYTQYF	TGTGCCAGCAGCTATCTGGGGACTAGCGGGACTGGATATACGCAGTATTTT	NA	TRBJ2-3	TRBD2	TRBV5-5